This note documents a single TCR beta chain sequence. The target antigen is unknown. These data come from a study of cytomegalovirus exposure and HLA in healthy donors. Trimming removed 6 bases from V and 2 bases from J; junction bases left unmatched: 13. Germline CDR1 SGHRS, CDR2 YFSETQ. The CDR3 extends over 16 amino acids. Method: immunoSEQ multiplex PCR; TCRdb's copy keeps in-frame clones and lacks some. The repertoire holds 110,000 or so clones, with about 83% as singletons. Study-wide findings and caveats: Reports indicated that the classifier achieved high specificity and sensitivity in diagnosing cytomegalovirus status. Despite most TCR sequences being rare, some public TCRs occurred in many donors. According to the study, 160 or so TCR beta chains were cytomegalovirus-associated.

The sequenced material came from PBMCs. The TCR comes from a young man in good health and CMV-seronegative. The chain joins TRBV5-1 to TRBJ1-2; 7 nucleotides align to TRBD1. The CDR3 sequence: CASNVGSPGQNYGYTF. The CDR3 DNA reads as TGCGCCAGCAACGTTGGATCCCCGGGACAGAACTATGGCTACACCTTC. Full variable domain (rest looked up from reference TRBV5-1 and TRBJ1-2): KAGVTQTPRYLIKTRGQQVTLSCSPISGHRSVSWYQQTPGQGLQFLFEYFSETQRNKGNFPGRFSGRQFSNSRSEMNVSTLELGDSALYLCASNVGSPGQNYGYTFGSGTRLTVV.